This T cell receptor (beta chain) was recorded in a study of cytomegalovirus exposure and HLA in healthy donors. J lost 4 bases, V lost 1 base, and 5 bases had no gene match. CDR3 size: 16 residues. The germline V gene encodes CDR1 SGHNT and CDR2 YYREEE (reference sequence). PCR used 60 Vbeta primers and 13 Jbeta primers. Assay: immunoSEQ multiplex PCR; the TCRdb copy retains only in-frame clones and omits some. Its table lists 50,000 to 70,000 clones. This chain joins TRBV5-4 and TRBJ2-2, with 9 positions matching TRBD2. This receptor was taken from a male donor in good health and CMV-seronegative. Sample: PBMCs. In DNA form, the CDR3 reads TGTGCCAGCAGCTTGTATGGCGGGAGGGCCACCGGGGAGCTGTTTTTT. The encoded protein is CASSLYGGRATGELFF.